What follows are 24 T cell receptor beta chains derived from one specimen sequenced in a study of human T cells and chemical hapten exposure (dated by TCRdb to the early 2020s). Read against the paper, the sample's time point label means: patch test 1, 2 weeks after DPC sensitization. The sample's treatment or condition, from its label and the paper: therapeutic diphenylcyclopropenone sensitization with weekly scalp DPC. Library construction relied on RACE. The data were produced on a NextSeq 500. The public reads were reanalyzed by TCRdb: fastp trimming at Q25, MiXCR alignment, in-frame beta chains only. Every CDR3 protein is listed once, alongside the most common genes and DNA of its rows. Here the sample has more than 65,000 distinct CDR3 sequences; roughly 7.6% occur a single time. The top ten clones comprise around 1.5% of the sample. This material consisted of whole blood, taken in connection with sensitization to the hapten diphenylcyclopropenone (DPC). The origin of the receptors is a woman aged 30 to 39 with alopecia areata. Some clones in this sample may be carry-over from other donors' samples.

The chain links TRBV6-1 to TRBJ1-1; D call uncertain. The CDR3 contains 14 residues. V dropped 2 bases and J dropped 6 bases, with 13 bases sitting between them. Per the germline V gene, CDR1 is MNHNS and CDR2 is SASEGT. This CDR3 is CASSERSSTAEAFF. In DNA, the CDR3 is TGTGCCAGCAGTGAACGCTCGTCGACTGCTGAAGCTTTCTTT.

Regarding this clonotype: At one boundary the junction diverges from the germline segment, which might be a read error. V and J are TRBV5-5 and TRBJ1-6, with 7 bases matching TRBD1. The germline CDR1 and CDR2 sequences are SGHKS and YYEKEE (reference sequence). The CDR3 extends over 19 amino acids. CDR3 nucleotides: TGTGCCTGCAGCGAACCATTCCGAAGATCGACAGGGCTTTTTTCACCCCTCCACTTT. Encoded protein: CACSEPFRRSTGLFSPLHF. Variable domain in full (rest from reference TRBV5-5 and TRBJ1-6): DAGVTQSPTHLIKTRGQQVTLRCSPISGHKSVSWYQQVLGQGPQFIFQYYEKEERGRGNFPDRFSARQFPNYSSELNVNALLLGDSALYLCACSEPFRRSTGLFSPLHFGNGTRLTVT.

This clonotype was detected a few times. In DNA, the CDR3 is TGTGCCAGCAGCCAATTTCGCGTAAAGGAGGACACTGAAGCTTTCTTT. Translating gives CASSQFRVKEDTEAFF. This rearrangement joins TRBV4-2 to TRBJ1-1; no firm D call. Trimming stripped 2 bases from V and 3 bases from J, with 16 bases between. The CDR3 loop spans 16 amino acids. Germline CDR1 LGHNA, CDR2 YNFKEQ.

This clonotype was observed many times. This sequence joins TRBV27 and TRBJ1-2; D is undetermined. Trimming cost V 0 bases and J 4 bases, with 3 bases left between them. Germline V CDR1 and CDR2: MNHEY, SMNVEV (reference sequence). The CDR3 extends over 12 amino acids. In DNA form, the CDR3 reads TGTGCCAGCAGTTTATCAGGCTATGGCTACACCTTC. Its protein is CASSLSGYGYTF.

There are a few counts of this clonotype. The chain uses TRBV20-1 and TRBJ1-1; 12 bases match TRBD1. The V gene's germline CDR1 is DFQATT and CDR2 SNEGSKA (reference sequence). There are 16 residues in the CDR3. The V and J ends lost 6 bases and 4 bases, in that order; junction bases with no gene match: 12. CDR3: CSALPGQGARRTEAFF. The DNA for the CDR3 is TGCAGTGCACTACCGGGACAGGGGGCGAGACGCACTGAAGCTTTCTTT.

The sample holds many counts of this clonotype. The rearrangement links TRBV3-1 to TRBJ2-3; 7 bases agree with TRBD2. The CDR3 is 15 residues long. Germline V lookup: CDR1 LGHDT, CDR2 YNNKEL (reference sequence). J gave up 2 bases and V 3 bases, and 5 bases lay outside the gene matches. The DNA of the CDR3 is TGTGCCAGCAGCCAGAATCTAGCGGCCACAGATACGCAGTATTTT. Amino acid sequence: CASSQNLAATDTQYF.

This clonotype showed up just a few times. The chain links TRBV20-1 to TRBJ2-3; D not resolved. CDR1 is DFQATT, CDR2 SNEGSKA, per germline (reference sequence). Trimming took off 6 bases at V and 2 bases at J, with 18 bases between the two ends. The CDR3 loop spans 15 amino acids. The CDR3 loop reads CSAVPFQAPTDTQYF. CDR3 nucleotide sequence: TGCAGTGCCGTTCCCTTCCAGGCTCCCACAGATACGCAGTATTTT.

This clonotype was seen at least ten times. V and J are TRBV7-2 and TRBJ1-1; D may be TRBD1 (5 bases). Germline V gives CDR1 SGHTA, CDR2 FQGNSA. V lost 1 base to trimming and J lost 0 bases, with 9 bases between them. The CDR3 runs to 15 residues. Here the CDR3 reads CASSLGTDMNTEAFF. DNA of the CDR3: TGTGCCAGCAGCTTAGGGACGGACATGAACACTGAAGCTTTCTTT.

This rearrangement joins TRBV20-1 to TRBJ2-4; 7 bases agree with TRBD2. Losses at the gene ends were 2 bases for V and 6 bases for J; bases not matched to a gene: 4. CDR3 size: 13 residues. Per germline, CDR1 DFQATT and CDR2 SNEGSKA (reference sequence). The CDR3, as DNA: TGCAGTGCTAGATGGGCGGGAGTAAACATTCAGTACTTC. Translated: CSARWAGVNIQYF.

The chain uses TRBV20-1 and TRBJ2-7; TRBD2 agrees at 14 bases. This CDR3 contains 16 residues. The junction had 7 bases not matched to a gene; V was cut back by 0 bases and J by 6 bases. The germline gives CDR1 DFQATT, CDR2 SNEGSKA (reference sequence). The CDR3 loop is CSARDPQGLAGVEQYF. In DNA form, the CDR3 reads TGCAGTGCTAGAGATCCCCAGGGACTAGCGGGGGTCGAGCAGTACTTC.

This rearrangement joins TRBV12-3 or TRBV12-4 to TRBJ1-4, with 8 nucleotides matching TRBD1. V shed 3 bases and J 7 bases; nucleotides not matched to a gene: 10. The CDR3 is 16 residues long. The CDR3 nucleotides are TGTGCCAGCAGTTTGGACCTACAGGGGGGGAGTGAAAAACTGTTTTTT. Its translation: CASSLDLQGGSEKLFF.

In this sample, this clonotype turned up a few times. The rearrangement links TRBV7-9 to TRBJ1-6; no reliable D call. Germline V lookup: CDR1 SEHNR, CDR2 FQNEAQ (reference sequence). The CDR3 sequence is 15 residues long. V lost 8 bases to trimming and J lost 3 bases, with 14 bases between them. The CDR3 bases are TGTGCCAGCGACCCCTCGGCCCACTATAATTCACCCCTCCACTTT. It yields the protein CASDPSAHYNSPLHF.

This clonotype has at least ten counts. V usage is TRBV20-1 and J usage is TRBJ2-3; 10 nucleotides align to TRBD2. The CDR3 runs 14 residues. From germline, CDR1 is DFQATT and CDR2 SNEGSKA (reference sequence). J gave up 1 base and V 3 bases, and 1 base lay outside the gene matches. The CDR3 DNA follows: TGCAGTGCTAGTACTAGCGGGGGCACAGATACGCAGTATTTT. Its protein is CSASTSGGTDTQYF.

The V gene is TRBV3-1, the J gene TRBJ2-7, with D perhaps matching TRBD2 (5 bases). Trimming pared 2 bases from V and 7 bases from J, leaving 15 bases between. In germline, CDR1 is LGHDT, CDR2 YNNKEL (reference sequence). This CDR3 region has 14 residues. For the CDR3, the DNA is TGTGCCAGCAGCCAAAAGCAGTGGTCGGGGGAGCAGTACTTC. Translated: CASSQKQWSGEQYF.

V and J are TRBV20-1 and TRBJ1-5; TRBD1 might be the D (6 bases). From germline, CDR1 is DFQATT and CDR2 SNEGSKA (reference sequence). The CDR3 runs to 15 residues. V was shortened by 6 bases and J by 0 bases, with 15 bases between the two germline ends. The CDR3 spells CSAYQQGNSNQPQHF. The CDR3 nucleotides are TGCAGTGCCTACCAACAGGGAAATAGCAATCAGCCCCAGCATTTT.

This clonotype was picked up many times. The chain links TRBV20-1 to TRBJ2-7, with 8 nucleotides matching TRBD2. This CDR3 contains 15 residues. Losses at the gene ends were 3 bases for V and 4 bases for J; bases not matched to a gene: 11. The germline V gene has CDR1 DFQATT and CDR2 SNEGSKA (reference sequence). The chain's CDR3 is CSARTQAGAVYEQYF. CDR3 DNA: TGCAGTGCTAGGACCCAAGCGGGGGCGGTTTACGAGCAGTACTTC.

At least ten counts were recorded for this clonotype. This rearrangement joins TRBV6-1 to TRBJ1-5, with a tentative D call TRBD1 (6 bases). Trimming left V 6 bases short and J 3 bases short, with 15 bases between. Per the germline V gene, CDR1 is MNHNS and CDR2 is SASEGT. This CDR3 has 15 residues. The chain's CDR3 is CASSERGQNNQPQHF. CDR3 bases: TGTGCCAGCAGCGAACGAGGACAGAACAATCAGCCCCAGCATTTT.

This clonotype was observed at least ten times. The V call is TRBV12-3 or TRBV12-4, the J call TRBJ1-1; D uncertain. The ends were cut back, 6 bases at V and 4 bases at J, with 9 bases in the middle. CDR3 size: 12 residues. The DNA of the CDR3 is TGTGCCAGCAGGGACTGGGTCACTGAAGCTTTCTTT. It translates to CASRDWVTEAFF.

This clonotype was detected many times. The gene calls are TRBV29-1 and TRBJ2-2; D is perhaps TRBD2 (6 bases). V lost 3 bases, J lost 3 bases, and 17 bases lay in between. Per the germline V gene, CDR1 is SQVTM and CDR2 is ANQGSEA. The CDR3 is 16 amino acids. CDR3 coding DNA: TGCAGCGTTGAGGCGGGGAGTGGGGAATACACCGGGGAGCTGTTTTTT. Translated, it gives CSVEAGSGEYTGELFF.

This clonotype was recorded at least ten times. The V and J genes are TRBV5-6 and TRBJ2-6, with TRBD2 as a possible D gene (6 bases). In germline, CDR1 is SGHDT, CDR2 YYEEEE. CDR3 length equals 15 residues. The V and J ends lost 6 bases and 2 bases respectively, with 12 bases between them. The CDR3 is CASKGLIAGANVLTF. CDR3 sequence (DNA): TGTGCCAGCAAGGGACTTATCGCTGGGGCCAACGTCCTGACTTTC.

The V call is TRBV29-1, the J call TRBJ2-4, with D perhaps TRBD1 or TRBD2 (5 bases each). The CDR3 sequence is 13 residues long. The germline V gene encodes CDR1 SQVTM and CDR2 ANQGSEA. The ends were cut back, 7 bases at V and 0 bases at J, with 10 bases in the middle. The CDR3 is CSAGTVAKNIQYF. The CDR3 region has the DNA TGCAGCGCCGGGACGGTAGCCAAAAACATTCAGTACTTC.

This clonotype was found a few times. This chain links TRBV7-9 with TRBJ1-6, with D perhaps TRBD1 (5 bases). V gave up 6 bases and J gave up 6 bases, with 9 bases separating them. The CDR3 extends over 13 amino acids. CDR1 and CDR2 (germline): SEHNR, FQNEAQ (reference sequence). CDR3 DNA: TGTGCCAGCAGGCCGACAGTTAATTCACCCCTCCACTTT. This gives the protein CASRPTVNSPLHF.

This clonotype was found many times. The chain couples TRBV3-1 to TRBJ1-1; 7 bases are a match to TRBD1. V shed 1 base and J 1 base; nucleotides not matched to a gene: 9. Germline values: CDR1 LGHDT, CDR2 YNNKEL (reference sequence). This CDR3 is 17 amino acids long. This chain's CDR3 is CASSQAGRGRANTEAFF. The CDR3 DNA sequence: TGTGCCAGCAGCCAAGCAGGAAGGGGGCGAGCGAACACTGAAGCTTTCTTT.

This clonotype was counted many times. The rearrangement uses TRBV5-4 and TRBJ2-2, with D perhaps matching TRBD1 or TRBD2 (5 bases each). The germline V gene encodes CDR1 SGHNT and CDR2 YYREEE (reference sequence). The CDR3 is 15 residues long. The V gene lost 6 bases and the J gene lost 5 bases, with 17 bases spanning the gap. The chain's CDR3 is CASTESSGPTGELFF. The CDR3 DNA reads TGTGCCAGCACCGAATCTTCGGGGCCGACCGGGGAGCTGTTTTTT. Full variable domain (remainder filled in from reference TRBV5-4 and TRBJ2-2): ETGVTQSPTHLIKTRGQQVTLRCSSQSGHNTVSWYQQALGQGPQFIFQYYREEENGRGNFPPRFSGLQFPNYSSELNVNALELDDSALYLCASTESSGPTGELFFGEGSRLTVL.